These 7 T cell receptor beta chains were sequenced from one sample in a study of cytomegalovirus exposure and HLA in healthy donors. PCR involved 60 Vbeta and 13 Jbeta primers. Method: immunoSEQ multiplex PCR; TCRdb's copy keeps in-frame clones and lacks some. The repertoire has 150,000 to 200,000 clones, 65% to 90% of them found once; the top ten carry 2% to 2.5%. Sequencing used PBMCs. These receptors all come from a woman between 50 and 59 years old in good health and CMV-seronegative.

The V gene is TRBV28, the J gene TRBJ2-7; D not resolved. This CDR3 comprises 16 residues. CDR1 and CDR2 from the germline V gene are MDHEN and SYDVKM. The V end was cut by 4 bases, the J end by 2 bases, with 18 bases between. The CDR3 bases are TGTGCCAGCAGTTCGACGCTCGGGTCAGCCCCCTACGAGCAGTACTTC. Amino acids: CASSSTLGSAPYEQYF.

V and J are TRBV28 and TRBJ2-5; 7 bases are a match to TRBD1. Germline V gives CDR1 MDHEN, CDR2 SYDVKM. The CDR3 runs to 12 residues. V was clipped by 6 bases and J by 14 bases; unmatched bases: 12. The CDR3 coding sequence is TGTGCCAGCAGGAGGGACAGCCTACATCCCTACTTC. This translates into CASRRDSLHPYF.

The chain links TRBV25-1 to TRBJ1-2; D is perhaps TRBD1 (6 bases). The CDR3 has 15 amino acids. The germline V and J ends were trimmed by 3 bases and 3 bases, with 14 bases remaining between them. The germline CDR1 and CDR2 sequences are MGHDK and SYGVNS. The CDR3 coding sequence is TGTGCCAGCAGTGAGGGGGGGGCGGGTTACTATGGCTACACCTTC. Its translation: CASSEGGAGYYGYTF.

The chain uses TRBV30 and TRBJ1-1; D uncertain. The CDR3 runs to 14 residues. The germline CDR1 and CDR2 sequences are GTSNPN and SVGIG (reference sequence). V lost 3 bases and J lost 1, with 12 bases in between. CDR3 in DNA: TGTGCCTGGAGCCTCACGGGGAGGAACACTGAAGCTTTCTTT. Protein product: CAWSLTGRNTEAFF.

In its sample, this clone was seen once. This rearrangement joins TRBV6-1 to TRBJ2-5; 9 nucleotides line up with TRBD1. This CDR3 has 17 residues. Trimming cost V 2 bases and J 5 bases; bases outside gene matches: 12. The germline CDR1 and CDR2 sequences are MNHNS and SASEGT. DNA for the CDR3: TGTGCCAGCAGTGAATATCGGGTAGGGACAGGGAAGGAGACCCAGTACTTC. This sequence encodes CASSEYRVGTGKETQYF.

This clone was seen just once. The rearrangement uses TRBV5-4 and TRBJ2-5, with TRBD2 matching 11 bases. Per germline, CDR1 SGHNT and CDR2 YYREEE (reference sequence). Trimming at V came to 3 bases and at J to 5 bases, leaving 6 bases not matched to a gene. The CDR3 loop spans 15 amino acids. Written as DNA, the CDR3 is TGTGCCAGCAGCTCGGTCACTAGCGGGAGTGAGACCCAGTACTTC. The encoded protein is CASSSVTSGSETQYF.

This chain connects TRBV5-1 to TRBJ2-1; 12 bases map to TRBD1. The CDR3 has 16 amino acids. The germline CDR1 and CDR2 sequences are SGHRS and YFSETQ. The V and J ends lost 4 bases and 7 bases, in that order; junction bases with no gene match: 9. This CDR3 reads CASSISGTGGLNEQFF. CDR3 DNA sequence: TGCGCCAGCAGCATCTCCGGGACAGGGGGCTTGAATGAGCAGTTCTTC.